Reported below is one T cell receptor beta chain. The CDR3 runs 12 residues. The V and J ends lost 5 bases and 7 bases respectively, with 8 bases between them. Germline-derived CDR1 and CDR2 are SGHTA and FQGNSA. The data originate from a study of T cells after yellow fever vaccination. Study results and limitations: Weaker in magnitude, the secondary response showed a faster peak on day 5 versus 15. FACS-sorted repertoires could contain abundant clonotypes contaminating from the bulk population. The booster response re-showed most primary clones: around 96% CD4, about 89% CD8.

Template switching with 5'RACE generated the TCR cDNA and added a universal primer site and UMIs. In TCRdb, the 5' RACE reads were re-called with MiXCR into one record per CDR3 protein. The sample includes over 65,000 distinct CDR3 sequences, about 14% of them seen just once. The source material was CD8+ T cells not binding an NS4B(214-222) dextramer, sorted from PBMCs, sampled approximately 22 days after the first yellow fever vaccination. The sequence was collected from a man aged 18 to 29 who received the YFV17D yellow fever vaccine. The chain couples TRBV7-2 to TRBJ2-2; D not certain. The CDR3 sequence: CASSPWGGELFF. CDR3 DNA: TGTGCCAGCAGCCCCTGGGGCGGGGAGCTGTTTTTT.